This is a list of T cell receptor beta chains from one sample in a study of blood T cell repertoires in COVID-19. The repertoire was sequenced with immunoSEQ multiplex PCR; TCRdb's copy has only in-frame clones and lacks some. The data show over 200,000 clones, roughly 80% seen once. Sequenced material: PBMCs or T cells enriched from blood (not recorded which). These receptors were obtained from a man aged 60 to 69 who had recovered from COVID-19. Each CDR3 is given with its conserved first and last residue. A D gene is named only where the DNA matches it firmly. Expanded clones are given a class, and other clones once, few, many or no size at all.

clone size	V gene	D gene	J gene	CDR3 DNA	CDR3 protein
-	TRBV3-1/TRBV3-2	-	TRBJ2-3	TGTGCCAGCAGTCATACAGGGGGGGGCACAGATACGCAGTATTTT	CASSHTGGGTDTQYF
few	TRBV6-5	TRBD1	TRBJ1-6	TGTGCCAGCAGGTCGGACAGGGGAGGAAATTCACCCCTCCACTTT	CASRSDRGGNSPLHF
-	TRBV7-2	-	TRBJ1-6	TGTGCCAGCAGCTTATTTCAGCAGGACTCCTATAATTCACCCCTCCACTTT	CASSLFQQDSYNSPLHF
-	TRBV21-1	-	TRBJ1-6	TGTGCCAGCAGCAAAAGAGGGGAGGCTTCGGAATCACCCCTCCACTTT	CASSKRGEASESPLHF
-	TRBV29-1	TRBD1	TRBJ2-2	TGCAGCGTTAGACAGGGGGCTTTCACCGGGGAGCTGTTTTTT	CSVRQGAFTGELFF
once	TRBV19	TRBD1	TRBJ1-2	TGTGCCAGTAGTCCCAGCCCTATTACAGGGGGGTATGGCTACACCTTC	CASSPSPITGGYGYTF
-	TRBV18	TRBD1	TRBJ2-2	TGTGCCAGCTCACCGAGACAGGGAAGGACCGGGGAGCTGTTTTTT	CASSPRQGRTGELFF
once	TRBV5-1	-	TRBJ2-2	TGCGCCAGCAGCTCTGACATAGCGAACACCGGGGAGCTGTTTTTT	CASSSDIANTGELFF
-	TRBV4-3	-	TRBJ1-1	TGCGCCAGCAGCCAAGATCTACGGGGTGGGATCACTGAAGCTTTCTTT	CASSQDLRGGITEAFF
-	TRBV6-2/TRBV6-3	TRBD1	TRBJ2-7	TGTGCCAGCAGTCCAGTTGGACAGGTTACTTCCTACGAGCAGTACTTC	CASSPVGQVTSYEQYF
-	TRBV2	TRBD1	TRBJ1-6	TGTGCCAGCAGTGAGGGACAGTGGAATTCACCCCTCCACTTT	CASSEGQWNSPLHF
-	TRBV19	-	TRBJ1-5	TGTGCCAGTAGTATGGGGAGGACGGTCAGCAATCAGCCCCAGCATTTT	CASSMGRTVSNQPQHF
few	TRBV10-1	TRBD2	TRBJ2-1	TGCGCCAGCAGTGAGCCGGGACTAGCGGTGCATGAGCAGTTCTTC	CASSEPGLAVHEQFF
-	TRBV4-1	TRBD1	TRBJ2-1	TGCGCCAGCAGCCCGACAGACAGGGGGCGAGGATCCTACAATGAGCAGTTCTTC	CASSPTDRGRGSYNEQFF
-	TRBV7-9	-	TRBJ2-1	TGTGCCAGCAGCTTTGCGGGGGAGCAGTTCTTC	CASSFAGEQFF
-	TRBV6-1	TRBD1	TRBJ1-2	TGTGCCAGCAGTGAAGGGGGACAGCACTATGGCTACACCTTC	CASSEGGQHYGYTF
-	TRBV7-2	-	TRBJ1-2	TGTGCCAGCAGCCCCTCCGGCCAGGACTATGGCTACACCTTC	CASSPSGQDYGYTF
-	TRBV6-5	-	TRBJ1-4	TGTGCCAGCAGTCAGGGATCAGGGGAATGGGAAAAACTGTTTTTT	CASSQGSGEWEKLFF
few	TRBV20-1	TRBD1	TRBJ1-5	TGCAGTGCTAGTCTTGGACAGGGGACCGCGCCCCAGCATTTT	CSASLGQGTAPQHF
-	TRBV11-3	-	TRBJ1-5	TGTGCCAGCAGCTCGGGGAGCAATCAGCCCCAGCATTTT	CASSSGSNQPQHF
-	TRBV29-1	TRBD1	TRBJ1-1	TGCAGCGCTACGACAGGGTACACTGAAGCTTTCTTT	CSATTGYTEAFF
-	TRBV5-1	TRBD1	TRBJ1-2	TGCGCCAGCAGCAGGACGGGACAGGCGGGCCCCGATGGCTACACCTTC	CASSRTGQAGPDGYTF
-	TRBV19	-	TRBJ2-7	TGTGCCAGTTCCGTTGTGGTCTGGAGCGAGCAGTACTTC	CASSVVVWSEQYF
-	TRBV4-1	-	TRBJ1-3	TGCGCCAGCAGCCAAGATAGTGTGCCTGGAAACACCATATATTTT	CASSQDSVPGNTIYF
-	TRBV6-6	-	TRBJ1-4	TGTGCCAGCAGTTTCCCAGGGGCAACTAATGAAAAACTGTTTTTT	CASSFPGATNEKLFF
once	TRBV6-6	-	TRBJ2-1	TGTGCCAGCAGCCTCGGGGGAGGCTCCTACAATGAGCAGTTCTTC	CASSLGGGSYNEQFF
few	TRBV30	-	TRBJ1-5	TGTGCCTGGAGTGTACAGGGTAGCAATCAGCCCCAGCATTTT	CAWSVQGSNQPQHF
once	TRBV7-3	TRBD1	TRBJ1-1	TGTGCCAGCAGCTTAACGGACAGGGGGGGCACTGAAGCTTTCTTT	CASSLTDRGGTEAFF
-	TRBV9	-	TRBJ1-4	TGTGCCAGCAGCGTAGCTCTGGGGGCTACTAATGAAAAACTGTTTTTT	CASSVALGATNEKLFF
-	TRBV12-5	TRBD1	TRBJ1-2	TGTGCTAGTGGCTCAAGACAGGGGGCGGGAGGCTACACCTTC	CASGSRQGAGGYTF
-	TRBV5-1	-	TRBJ2-2	TGCGCCAGCAGCTCCCTCGGGAGCCCGAACACCGGGGAGCTGTTTTTT	CASSSLGSPNTGELFF
once	TRBV7-9	TRBD1	TRBJ1-2	TGTGCCAGCAGCCCGGGACAGTTTGGGTTGGGTGGCTACACCTTC	CASSPGQFGLGGYTF
once	TRBV25-1	TRBD1	TRBJ1-1	TGTGCCAGCAGTGGACAGGGGATGAACACTGAAGCTTTCTTT	CASSGQGMNTEAFF
-	TRBV7-2	-	TRBJ1-5	TGTGCCAGCAGCCGGGGAGGGAGCAATCAGCCCCAGCATTTT	CASSRGGSNQPQHF
-	TRBV6-5	TRBD1	TRBJ1-1	TGTGCCAGCAGTTACAGGACAGGGAACACTGAAGCTTTCTTT	CASSYRTGNTEAFF